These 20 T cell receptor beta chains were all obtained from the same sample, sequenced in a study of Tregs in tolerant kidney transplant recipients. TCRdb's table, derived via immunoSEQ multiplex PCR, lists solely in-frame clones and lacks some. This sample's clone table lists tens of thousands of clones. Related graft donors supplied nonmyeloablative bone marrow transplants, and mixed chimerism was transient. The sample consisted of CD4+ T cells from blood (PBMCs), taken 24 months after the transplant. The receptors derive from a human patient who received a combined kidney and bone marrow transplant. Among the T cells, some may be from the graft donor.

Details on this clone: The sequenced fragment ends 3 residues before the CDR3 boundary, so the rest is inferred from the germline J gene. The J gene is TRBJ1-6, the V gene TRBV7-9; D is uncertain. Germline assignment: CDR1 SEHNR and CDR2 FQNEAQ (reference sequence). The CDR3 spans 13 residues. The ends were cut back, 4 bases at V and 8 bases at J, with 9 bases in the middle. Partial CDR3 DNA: TGTGCCAGCAGCTACAGACCTCATTCACCC. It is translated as CASSYRPHSP. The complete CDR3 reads CASSYRPHSPLHF.

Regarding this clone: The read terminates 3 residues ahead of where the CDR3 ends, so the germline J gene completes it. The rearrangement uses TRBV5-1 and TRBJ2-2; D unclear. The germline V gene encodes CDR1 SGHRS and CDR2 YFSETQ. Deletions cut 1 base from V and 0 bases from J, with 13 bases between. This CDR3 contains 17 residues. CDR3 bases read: TGCGCCAGCAGCTTGTCTGGCGGAAGGACGAACACCGGGGAG. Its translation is CASSLSGGRTNTGE. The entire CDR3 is CASSLSGGRTNTGELFF.

The DNA read from the CDR3 is TGTGCCAGCAGCTTAACAGGCTCTGGGGCCAACGTC. Amino acid sequence: CASSLTGSGANV. Given in full, the CDR3 is CASSLTGSGANVLTF. This chain connects TRBV7-9 to TRBJ2-6; weak D call: TRBD1 (5 bases). The CDR3 end lies 3 residues beyond the end of the read and is filled in from the germline J gene. In germline, CDR1 is SEHNR, CDR2 FQNEAQ (reference sequence). V shed 2 bases and J shed 0 bases, with 5 bases lying between them. This CDR3 contains 15 residues. Based on the CDR3 plus reference TRBV7-9 and TRBJ2-6, the full variable domain is DTGVSQNPRHKITKRGQNVTFRCDPISEHNRLYWYRQTLGQGPEFLTYFQNEAQLEKSRLLSDRFSAERPKGSFSTLEIQRTEQGDSAMYLCASSLTGSGANVLTFGAGSRLTVL.

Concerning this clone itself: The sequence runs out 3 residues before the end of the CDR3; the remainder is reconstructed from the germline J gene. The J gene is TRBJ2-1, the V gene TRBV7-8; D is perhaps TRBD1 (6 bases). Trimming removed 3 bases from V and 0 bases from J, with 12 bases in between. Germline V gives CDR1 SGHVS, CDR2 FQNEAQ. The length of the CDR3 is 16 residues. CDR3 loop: CASSFALGGSYNEQFF. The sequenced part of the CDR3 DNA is TGTGCCAGCAGCTTTGCTCTAGGGGGCTCCTACAATGAG.

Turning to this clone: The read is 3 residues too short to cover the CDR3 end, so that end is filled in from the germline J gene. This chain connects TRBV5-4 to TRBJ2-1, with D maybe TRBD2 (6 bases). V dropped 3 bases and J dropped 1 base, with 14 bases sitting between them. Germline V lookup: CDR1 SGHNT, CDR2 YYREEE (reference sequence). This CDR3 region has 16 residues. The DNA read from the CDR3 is TGTGCCAGCAGCTGGGGCGGGACTCTTTCCTACAATGAG. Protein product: CASSWGGTLSYNE. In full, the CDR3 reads CASSWGGTLSYNEQFF.

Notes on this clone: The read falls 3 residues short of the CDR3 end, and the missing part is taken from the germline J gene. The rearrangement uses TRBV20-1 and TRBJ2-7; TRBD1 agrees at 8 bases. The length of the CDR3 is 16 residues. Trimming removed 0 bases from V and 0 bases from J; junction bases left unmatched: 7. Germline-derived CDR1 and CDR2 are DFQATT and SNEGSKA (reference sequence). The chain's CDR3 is CSARDQNRGFSYEQYF. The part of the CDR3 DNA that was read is TGCAGTGCTAGAGACCAAAACAGGGGGTTCTCCTACGAG.

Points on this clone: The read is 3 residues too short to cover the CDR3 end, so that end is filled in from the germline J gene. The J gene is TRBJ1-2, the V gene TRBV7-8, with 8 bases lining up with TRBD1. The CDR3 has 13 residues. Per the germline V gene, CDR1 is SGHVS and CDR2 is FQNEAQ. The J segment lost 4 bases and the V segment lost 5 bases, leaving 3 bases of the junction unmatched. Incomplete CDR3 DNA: TGTGCCAGCAGCCCCGACAGGGGCTATGGC. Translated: CASSPDRGYG. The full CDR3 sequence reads CASSPDRGYGYTF.

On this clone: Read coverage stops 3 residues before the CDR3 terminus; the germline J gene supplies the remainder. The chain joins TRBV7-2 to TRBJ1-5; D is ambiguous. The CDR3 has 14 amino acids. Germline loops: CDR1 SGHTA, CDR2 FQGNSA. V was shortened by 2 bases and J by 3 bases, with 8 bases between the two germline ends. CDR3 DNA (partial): TGTGCCAGCAGCTTAAGGGTCCCCAATCAGCCC. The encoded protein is CASSLRVPNQP. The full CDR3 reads CASSLRVPNQPQHF.

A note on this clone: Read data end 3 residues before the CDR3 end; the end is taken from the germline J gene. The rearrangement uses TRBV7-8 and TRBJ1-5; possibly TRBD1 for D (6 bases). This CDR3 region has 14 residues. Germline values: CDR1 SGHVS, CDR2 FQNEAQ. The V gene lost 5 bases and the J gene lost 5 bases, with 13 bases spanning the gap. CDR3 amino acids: CASSALQGYQPQHF. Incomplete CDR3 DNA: TGTGCCAGCAGCGCCCTACAGGGCTATCAGCCC.

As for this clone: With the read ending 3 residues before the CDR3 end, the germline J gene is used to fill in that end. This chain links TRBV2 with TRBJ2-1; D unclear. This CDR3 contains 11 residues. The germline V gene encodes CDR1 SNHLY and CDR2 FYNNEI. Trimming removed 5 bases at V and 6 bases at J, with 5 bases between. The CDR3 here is CASSLFNEQFF. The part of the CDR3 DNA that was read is TGTGCCAGCAGTCTATTCAATGAG.

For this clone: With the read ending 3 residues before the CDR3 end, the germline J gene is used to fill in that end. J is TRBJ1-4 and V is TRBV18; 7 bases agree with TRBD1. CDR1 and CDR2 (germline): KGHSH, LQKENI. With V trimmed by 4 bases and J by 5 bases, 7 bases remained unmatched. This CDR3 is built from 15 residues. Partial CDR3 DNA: TGTGCCAGCTCACTGGGGACAGCGGAGAATGAAAAA. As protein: CASSLGTAENEK. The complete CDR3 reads CASSLGTAENEKLFF. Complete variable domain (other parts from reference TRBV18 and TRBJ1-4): NAGVMQNPRHLVRRRGQEARLRCSPMKGHSHVYWYRQLPEEGLKFMVYLQKENIIDESGMPKERFSAEFPKEGPSILRIQQVVRGDSAAYFCASSLGTAENEKLFFGSGTQLSVL.

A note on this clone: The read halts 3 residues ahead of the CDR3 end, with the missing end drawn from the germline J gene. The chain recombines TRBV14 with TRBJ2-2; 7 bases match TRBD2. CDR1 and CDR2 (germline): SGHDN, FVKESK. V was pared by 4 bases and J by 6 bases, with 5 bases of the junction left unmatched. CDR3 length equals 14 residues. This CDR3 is CASSPRLAAGELFF. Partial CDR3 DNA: TGTGCCAGCAGCCCCCGACTAGCAGCCGGGGAG.

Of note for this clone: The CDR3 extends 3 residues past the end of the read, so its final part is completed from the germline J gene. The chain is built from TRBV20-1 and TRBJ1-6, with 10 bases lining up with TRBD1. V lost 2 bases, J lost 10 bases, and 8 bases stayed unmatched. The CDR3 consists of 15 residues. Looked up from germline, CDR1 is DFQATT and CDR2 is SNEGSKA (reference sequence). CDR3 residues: CSARPSGTGESPLHF. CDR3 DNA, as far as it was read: TGCAGTGCTAGACCCTCGGGGACAGGGGAATCACCC.

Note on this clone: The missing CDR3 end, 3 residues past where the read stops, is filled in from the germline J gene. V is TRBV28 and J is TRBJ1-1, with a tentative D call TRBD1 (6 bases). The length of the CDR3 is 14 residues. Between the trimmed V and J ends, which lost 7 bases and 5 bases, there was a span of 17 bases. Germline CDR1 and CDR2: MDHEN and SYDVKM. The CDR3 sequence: CASTSGEGGTEAFF. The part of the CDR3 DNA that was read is TGTGCCAGCACCTCAGGGGAGGGGGGGACTGAA.

The sequenced part of the CDR3 DNA is TGCGCCAGCAGCTTGGATGGGGGACTCGGTGAA. Its protein is CASSLDGGLGE. The full-length CDR3 reads as CASSLDGGLGEAFF. The J gene is TRBJ1-1, the V gene TRBV5-1; possible D gene TRBD1, 5 bases. The sequenced fragment ends 3 residues before the CDR3 boundary, so the rest is inferred from the germline J gene. From germline, CDR1 is SGHRS and CDR2 YFSETQ. Deletions cut 0 bases from V and 7 bases from J, with 13 bases between. This CDR3 has 14 residues. The complete variable domain, with remaining parts taken from reference TRBV5-1 and TRBJ1-1, reads KAGVTQTPRYLIKTRGQQVTLSCSPISGHRSVSWYQQTPGQGLQFLFEYFSETQRNKGNFPGRFSGRQFSNSRSEMNVSTLELGDSALYLCASSLDGGLGEAFFGQGTRLTVV.

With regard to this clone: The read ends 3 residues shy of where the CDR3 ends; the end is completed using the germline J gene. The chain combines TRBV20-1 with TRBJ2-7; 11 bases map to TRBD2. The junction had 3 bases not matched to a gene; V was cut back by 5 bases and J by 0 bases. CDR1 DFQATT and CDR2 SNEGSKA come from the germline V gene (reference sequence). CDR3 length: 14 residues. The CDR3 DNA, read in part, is TGCAGTGCTGGACTAGCGGGCTCCTCCTACGAG. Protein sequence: CSAGLAGSSYE. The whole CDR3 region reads CSAGLAGSSYEQYF.

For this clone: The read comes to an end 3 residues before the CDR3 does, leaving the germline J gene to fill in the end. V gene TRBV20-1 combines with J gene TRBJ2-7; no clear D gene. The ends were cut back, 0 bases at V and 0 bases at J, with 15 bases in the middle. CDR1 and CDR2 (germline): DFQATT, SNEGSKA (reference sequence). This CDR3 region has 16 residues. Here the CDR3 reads CSARDKDGASSYEQYF. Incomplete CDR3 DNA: TGCAGTGCTAGAGACAAAGACGGCGCTAGCTCCTACGAG.

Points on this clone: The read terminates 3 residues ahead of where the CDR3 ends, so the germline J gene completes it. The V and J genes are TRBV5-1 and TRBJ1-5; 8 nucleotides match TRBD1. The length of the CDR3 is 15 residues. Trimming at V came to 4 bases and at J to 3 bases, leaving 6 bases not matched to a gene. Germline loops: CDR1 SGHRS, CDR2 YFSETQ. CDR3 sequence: CASSVQGAYNQPQHF. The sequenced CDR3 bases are TGCGCCAGCAGCGTGCAGGGGGCGTACAATCAGCCC.

CDR3 DNA (partial): TGTGCCAGCAGCTCCCTCTGGTCGGGCGGGGAG. Its translation is CASSSLWSGGE. In full, the CDR3 is CASSSLWSGGELFF. The V call is TRBV7-9, the J call TRBJ2-2; D remains ambiguous. The CDR3 goes on 3 residues after the read ends, and that part is filled in from the germline J gene. V dropped 4 bases and J dropped 7 bases, with 13 bases sitting between them. The CDR3 extends over 14 amino acids. The germline V gene has CDR1 SEHNR and CDR2 FQNEAQ (reference sequence).

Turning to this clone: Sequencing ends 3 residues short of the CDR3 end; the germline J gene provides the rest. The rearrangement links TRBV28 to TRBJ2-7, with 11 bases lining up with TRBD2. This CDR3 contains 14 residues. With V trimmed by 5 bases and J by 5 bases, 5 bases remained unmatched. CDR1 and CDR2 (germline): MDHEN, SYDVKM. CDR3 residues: CASSQTSGSDEQYF. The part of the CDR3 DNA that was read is TGTGCCAGCAGTCAAACTAGCGGGAGCGACGAG.